Listed here are 8 T cell receptor beta chains from one sample, sequenced in a study of shared clonotypes between healthy human individuals. Profiling relied on immunoSEQ multiplex PCR, and the TCRdb table lists in-frame clones only, not all of them. The data contain some 200,000 clones, 65% of them singletons. Sequencing was performed on memory CD4+ T cells sorted from blood. Described subset: CD45RA-negative fraction. The receptors shown here come from a man aged 25 to 40 in good health.

The chain carries TRBV2 and TRBJ2-5, with D tentatively TRBD2 (5 bases). The V end lost 8 bases, the J end lost 2 bases, and 6 bases lay between the germline ends. The CDR3 sequence is 11 residues long. Germline CDR1 SNHLY, CDR2 FYNNEI. For the CDR3, the DNA is TGTGCCAGCGGGGAGCAAGAGACCCAGTACTTC. This sequence encodes CASGEQETQYF.

J is TRBJ2-2 and V is TRBV7-3, with TRBD1 matching 9 bases. V shed 5 bases, J shed 6 bases, and the junction held 7 bases outside the gene matches. Per germline, CDR1 SGHTA and CDR2 FQGTGA. This CDR3 has 15 residues. CDR3 region: CASSTGQGDPGELFF. The CDR3, as DNA: TGTGCCAGCAGCACGGGACAGGGCGACCCCGGGGAGCTGTTTTTT.

The chain uses TRBV5-1 and TRBJ2-2; tentative D call: TRBD2 (6 bases). Trimming stripped 4 bases from V and 6 bases from J, with 10 bases between. CDR3 size: 13 residues. CDR1 and CDR2 (germline): SGHRS, YFSETQ. CDR3: CASSGGAPGELFF. For the CDR3, the DNA is TGCGCCAGCAGCGGCGGGGCTCCCGGGGAGCTGTTTTTT.

The V gene is TRBV7-8, the J gene TRBJ1-5; D unclear. The germline V gene has CDR1 SGHVS and CDR2 FQNEAQ. This CDR3 is built from 14 residues. With 4 bases removed from V and 9 bases from J, the gap between germline ends came to 16 bases. The CDR3 DNA is TGTGCCAGCAGCTCCCACGAGGCCGCGGGGCCCCAGCATTTT. This encodes CASSSHEAAGPQHF.

The chain carries TRBV7-6 and TRBJ2-2; maybe TRBD2 (6 bases). Trimming stripped 0 bases from V and 3 bases from J, with 8 bases between. Germline assignment: CDR1 SGHVS and CDR2 FNYEAQ. This CDR3 spans 15 amino acids. As DNA, the CDR3 is TGTGCCAGCAGCTTAGCGTGGGGGGACACCGGGGAGCTGTTTTTT. Translation gives CASSLAWGDTGELFF.

This CDR3 is CASSLGSLGLLQETQYF. As DNA, the CDR3 is TGTGCCAGCAGCTTAGGTAGTCTGGGACTACTGCAAGAGACCCAGTACTTC. This rearrangement joins TRBV11-1 to TRBJ2-5; TRBD2 matches at 7 bases. CDR3 length: 17 residues. Germline V gene sequence: CDR1 SGHAT, CDR2 FQDESV (reference sequence). After removal of 1 base from V and 2 bases from J, the junction contained 10 bases not matched to a gene. The full variable domain, with the rest looked up from reference TRBV11-1 and TRBJ2-5, is EAEVAQSPRYKITEKSQAVAFWCDPISGHATLYWYRQILGQGPELLVQFQDESVVDDSQLPKDRFSAERLKGVDSTLKIQPAELGDSAMYLCASSLGSLGLLQETQYFGPGTRLLVL.

This clone was recorded a few times. The chain is built from TRBV21-1 and TRBJ2-3; TRBD2 is taken as the D call from the table, unchecked against the DNA. TRBV21-1 is reported as a pseudogene. The CDR3 has 17 residues. The CDR3, as DNA: TGTGCCAGCCTCACCGGGTGGCTAGCGGGGGGGACAGATACGCAGTATTTT. Protein: CASLTGWLAGGTDTQYF.

This sequence joins TRBV7-9 and TRBJ1-5; D gene uncertain. The CDR3 is made up of 15 amino acids. Germline V gene sequence: CDR1 SEHNR, CDR2 FQNEAQ (reference sequence). V was clipped by 2 bases and J by 7 bases, with 15 bases between them. For the CDR3, the DNA is TGTGCCAGCAGCTTATACGGCGGTGAGGGCCAGCCCCAGCATTTT. Amino acids: CASSLYGGEGQPQHF.